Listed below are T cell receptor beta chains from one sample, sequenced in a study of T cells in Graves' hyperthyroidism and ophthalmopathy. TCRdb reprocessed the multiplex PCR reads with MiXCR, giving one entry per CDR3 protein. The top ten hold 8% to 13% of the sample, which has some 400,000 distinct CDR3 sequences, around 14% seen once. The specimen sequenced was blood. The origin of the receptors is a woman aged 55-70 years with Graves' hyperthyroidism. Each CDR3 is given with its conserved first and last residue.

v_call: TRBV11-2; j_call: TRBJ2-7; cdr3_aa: CASSFLAGGPRWQYF
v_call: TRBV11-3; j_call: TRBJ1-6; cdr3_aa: CASSSGGPNDVLHF
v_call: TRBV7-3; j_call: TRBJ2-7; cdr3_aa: CASSLSSSGNEQYF
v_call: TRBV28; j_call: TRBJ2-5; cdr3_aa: CASSLRVGGGREETQYF
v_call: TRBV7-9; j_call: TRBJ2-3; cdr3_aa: CASSSPGGPYTDTQYF
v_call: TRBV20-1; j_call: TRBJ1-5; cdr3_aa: CSANKGAGQPQHF
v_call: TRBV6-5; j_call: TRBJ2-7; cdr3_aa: CASSYSDSATYEQYF
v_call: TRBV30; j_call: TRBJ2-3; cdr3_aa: CAWSPLGDGTGGLWGDTQYF
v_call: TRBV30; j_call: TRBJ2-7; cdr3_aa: CAWTPPGQGRYEQYF
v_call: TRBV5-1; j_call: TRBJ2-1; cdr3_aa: CASSLVAPFSYNEQFF
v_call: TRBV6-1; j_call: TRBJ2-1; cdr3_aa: CASSEMVAAAGNEQFF
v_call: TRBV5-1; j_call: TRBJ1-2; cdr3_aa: CASSLGTGSNYGYTF
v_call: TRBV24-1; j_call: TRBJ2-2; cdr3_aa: CATSDDGAGNTGELFF
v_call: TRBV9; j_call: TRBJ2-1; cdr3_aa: CASSVDSGPYNEQFF
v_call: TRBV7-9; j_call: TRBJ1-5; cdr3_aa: CASSLGGLWTGANQPQHF
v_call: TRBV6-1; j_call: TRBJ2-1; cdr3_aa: CASSSGLADFSYNEQFF
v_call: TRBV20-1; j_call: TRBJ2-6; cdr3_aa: CSAGVTSAGANVLTF
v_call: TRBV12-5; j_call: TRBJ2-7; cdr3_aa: CASGLGWGNEQYF
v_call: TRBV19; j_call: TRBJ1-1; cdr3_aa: CASRPLQSQNTEAFF
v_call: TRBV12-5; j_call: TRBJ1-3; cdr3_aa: CASGLVSGSGNTIYF
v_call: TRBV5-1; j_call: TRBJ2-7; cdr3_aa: CASSWGPSSYEQYF
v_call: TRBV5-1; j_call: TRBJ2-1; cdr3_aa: CASAAQGINEQFF
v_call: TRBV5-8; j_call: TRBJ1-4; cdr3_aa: CASSLGTASNEKLFF
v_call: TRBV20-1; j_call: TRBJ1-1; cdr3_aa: CSARTTGTGMNTEAFF
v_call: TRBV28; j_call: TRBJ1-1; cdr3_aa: CASSLGVTEAFF
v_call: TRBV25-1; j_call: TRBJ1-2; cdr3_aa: CASSEYGRYGYTF
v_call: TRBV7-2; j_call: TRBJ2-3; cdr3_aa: CASSLEDGPDTQYF
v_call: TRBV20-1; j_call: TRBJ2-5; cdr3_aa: CSARRQETQYF
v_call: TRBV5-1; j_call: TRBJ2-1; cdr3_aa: CASSLSADYNEQFF
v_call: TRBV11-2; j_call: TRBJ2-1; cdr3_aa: CASSLGILANNEQFF
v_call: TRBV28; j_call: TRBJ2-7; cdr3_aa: CASSPGTGVLQQYF
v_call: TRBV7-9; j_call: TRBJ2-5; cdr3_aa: CASSPPMGERQETQYF
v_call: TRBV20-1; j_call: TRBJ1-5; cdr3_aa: CSAREVRQGMGSNQPQHF
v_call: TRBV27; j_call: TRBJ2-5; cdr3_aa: CASSLQGPQETQYF
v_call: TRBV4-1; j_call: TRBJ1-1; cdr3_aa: CASRQKPLVSRTEAFF
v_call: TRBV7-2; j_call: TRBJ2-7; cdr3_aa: CASSPGTSGNYEQYF
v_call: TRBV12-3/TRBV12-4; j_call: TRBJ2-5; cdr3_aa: CASSSVRGGETQYF
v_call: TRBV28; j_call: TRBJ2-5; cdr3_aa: CASSDGGVVETQYF
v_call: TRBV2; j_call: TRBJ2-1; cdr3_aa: CASSEVGSGEQFF
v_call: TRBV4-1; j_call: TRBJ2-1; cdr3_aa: CASSQDLAGANEQFF
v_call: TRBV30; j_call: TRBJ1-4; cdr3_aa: CAWSVPGGWYEKLFF
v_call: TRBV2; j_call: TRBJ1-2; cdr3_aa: CASSGSAGQQVQFHGYTF
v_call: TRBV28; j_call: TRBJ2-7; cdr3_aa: CASSLTDGPYEQYF
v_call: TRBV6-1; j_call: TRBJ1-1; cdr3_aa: CASSAQGGNTEAFF
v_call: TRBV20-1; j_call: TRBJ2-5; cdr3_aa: CSARDRRLQETQYF
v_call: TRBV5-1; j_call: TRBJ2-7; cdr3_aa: CASRIGSRGLREQYF
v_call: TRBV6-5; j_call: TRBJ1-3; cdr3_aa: CASSYSRNSGNTIYF
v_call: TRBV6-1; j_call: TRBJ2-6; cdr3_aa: CAEGDRETSGANVLTF